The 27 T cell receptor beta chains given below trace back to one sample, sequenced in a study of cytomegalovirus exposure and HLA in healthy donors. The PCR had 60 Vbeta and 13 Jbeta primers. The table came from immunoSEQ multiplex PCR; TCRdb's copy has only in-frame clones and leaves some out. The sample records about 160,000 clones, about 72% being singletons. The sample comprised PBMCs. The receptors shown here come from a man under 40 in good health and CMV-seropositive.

CDR3 residues: CASRSGHNTGELFF. The CDR3 bases are TGTGCCAGCAGGTCGGGACACAACACCGGGGAGCTGTTTTTT. The chain employs TRBV7-3 and TRBJ2-2, with a possible D match to TRBD1 (6 bases). Germline CDR1 is SGHTA and CDR2 is FQGTGA. The V end lost 6 bases, the J end lost 2 bases, and 10 bases lay between the germline ends. This CDR3 has 14 amino acids. Filled out from reference TRBV7-3 and TRBJ2-2, the complete variable domain reads GAGVSQTPSNKVTEKGKYVELRCDPISGHTALYWYRQSLGQGPEFLIYFQGTGAADDSGLPNDRFFAVRPEGSVSTLKIQRTERGDSAVYLCASRSGHNTGELFFGEGSRLTVL.

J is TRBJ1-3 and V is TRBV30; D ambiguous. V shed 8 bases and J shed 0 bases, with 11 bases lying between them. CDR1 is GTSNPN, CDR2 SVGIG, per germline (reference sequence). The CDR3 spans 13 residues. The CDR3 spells CAGREFSGNTIYF. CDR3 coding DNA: TGTGCCGGTAGAGAATTCTCTGGAAACACCATATATTTT.

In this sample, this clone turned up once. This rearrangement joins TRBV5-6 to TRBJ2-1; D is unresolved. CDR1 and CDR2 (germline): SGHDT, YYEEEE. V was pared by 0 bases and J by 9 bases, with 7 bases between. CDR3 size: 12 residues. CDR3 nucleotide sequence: TGTGCCAGCAGCTTGGCTCTTAGTGAGCAGTTCTTC. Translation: CASSLALSEQFF.

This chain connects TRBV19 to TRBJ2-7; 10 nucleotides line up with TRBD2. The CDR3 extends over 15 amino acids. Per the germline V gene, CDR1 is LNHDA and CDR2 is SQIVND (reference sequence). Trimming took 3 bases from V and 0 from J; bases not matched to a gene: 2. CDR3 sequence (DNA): TGTGCCAGTAGTATCTCTAGCGGGGGCTCCTACGAGCAGTACTTC. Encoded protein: CASSISSGGSYEQYF.

CDR3 loop: CSVGTDTGELFF. In nucleotides, the CDR3 is TGCAGCGTAGGGACAGACACCGGGGAGCTGTTTTTT. The genes are TRBV29-1 and TRBJ2-2; TRBD1 agrees at 7 bases. J was trimmed by 3 bases and V by 6 bases; bases with no gene match: 1. CDR1 and CDR2 from the germline V gene are SQVTM and ANQGSEA. The CDR3 runs 12 residues.

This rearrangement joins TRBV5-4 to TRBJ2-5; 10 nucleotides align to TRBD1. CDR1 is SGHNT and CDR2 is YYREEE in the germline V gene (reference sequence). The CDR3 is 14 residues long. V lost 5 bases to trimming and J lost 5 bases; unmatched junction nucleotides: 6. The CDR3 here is CASRAGTGVETQYF. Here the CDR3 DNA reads TGTGCCAGCAGGGCCGGGACAGGGGTGGAGACCCAGTACTTC.

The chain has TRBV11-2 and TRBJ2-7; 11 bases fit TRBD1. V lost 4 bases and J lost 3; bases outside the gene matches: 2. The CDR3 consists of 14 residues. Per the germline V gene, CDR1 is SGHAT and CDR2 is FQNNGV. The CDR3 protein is CASSYGTGGYEQYF. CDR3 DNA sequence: TGTGCCAGCAGCTATGGGACAGGGGGCTACGAGCAGTACTTC.

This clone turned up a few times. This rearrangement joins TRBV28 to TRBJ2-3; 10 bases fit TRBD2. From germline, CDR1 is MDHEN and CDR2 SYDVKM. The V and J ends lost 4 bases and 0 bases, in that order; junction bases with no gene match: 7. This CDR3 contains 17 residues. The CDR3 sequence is CASSSHSGGPSTDTQYF. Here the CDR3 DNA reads TGTGCCAGCAGTTCCCATAGCGGGGGGCCTAGCACAGATACGCAGTATTTT.

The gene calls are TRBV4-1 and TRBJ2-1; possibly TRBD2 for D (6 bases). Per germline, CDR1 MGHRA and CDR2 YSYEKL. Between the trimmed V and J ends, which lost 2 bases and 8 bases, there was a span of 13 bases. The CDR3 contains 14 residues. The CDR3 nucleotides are TGCGCCAGCAGCCAATGGGGGGAGGCGGATGAGCAGTTCTTC. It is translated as CASSQWGEADEQFF.

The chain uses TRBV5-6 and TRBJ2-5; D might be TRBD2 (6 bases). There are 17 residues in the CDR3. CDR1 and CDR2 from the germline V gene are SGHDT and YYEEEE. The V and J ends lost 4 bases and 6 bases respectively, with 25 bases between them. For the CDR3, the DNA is TGTGCCAGCAGCACCAACCGGGCGGGGAACTTGGGGAAGACCCAGTACTTC. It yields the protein CASSTNRAGNLGKTQYF. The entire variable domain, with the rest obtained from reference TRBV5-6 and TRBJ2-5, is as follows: DAGVTQSPTHLIKTRGQQVTLRCSPKSGHDTVSWYQQALGQGPQFIFQYYEEEERQRGNFPDRFSGHQFPNYSSELNVNALLLGDSALYLCASSTNRAGNLGKTQYFGPGTRLLVL.

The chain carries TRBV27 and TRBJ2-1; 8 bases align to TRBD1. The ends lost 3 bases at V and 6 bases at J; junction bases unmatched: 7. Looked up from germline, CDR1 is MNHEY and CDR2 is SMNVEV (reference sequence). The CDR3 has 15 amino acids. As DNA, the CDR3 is TGTGCCAGCAGTTTGGGGACAGGAGCTTTCAATGAGCAGTTCTTC. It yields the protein CASSLGTGAFNEQFF.

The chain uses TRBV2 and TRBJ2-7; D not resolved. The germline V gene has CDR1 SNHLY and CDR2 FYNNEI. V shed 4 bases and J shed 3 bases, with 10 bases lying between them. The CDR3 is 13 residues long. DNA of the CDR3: TGTGCCAGCAGTGTACGACTGAGCTACGAGCAGTACTTC. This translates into CASSVRLSYEQYF.

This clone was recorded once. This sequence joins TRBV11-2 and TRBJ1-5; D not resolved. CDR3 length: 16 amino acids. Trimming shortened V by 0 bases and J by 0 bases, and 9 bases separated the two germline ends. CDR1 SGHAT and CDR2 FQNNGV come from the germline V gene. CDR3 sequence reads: CASSLERLDSNQPQHF. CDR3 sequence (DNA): TGTGCCAGCAGCTTAGAGCGGCTAGATAGCAATCAGCCCCAGCATTTT.

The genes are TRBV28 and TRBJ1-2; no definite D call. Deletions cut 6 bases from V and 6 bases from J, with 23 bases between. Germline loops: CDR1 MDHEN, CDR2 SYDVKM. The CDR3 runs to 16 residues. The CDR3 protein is CASSSKVFLLLDGYTF. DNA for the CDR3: TGTGCCAGCAGCTCGAAGGTGTTCCTACTACTGGATGGCTACACCTTC.

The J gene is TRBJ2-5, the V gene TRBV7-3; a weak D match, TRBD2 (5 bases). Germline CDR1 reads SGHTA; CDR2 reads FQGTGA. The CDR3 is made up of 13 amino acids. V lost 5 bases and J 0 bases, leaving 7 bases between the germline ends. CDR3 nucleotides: TGTGCCAGCAGCCGAGGGAACCAAGAGACCCAGTACTTC. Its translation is CASSRGNQETQYF.

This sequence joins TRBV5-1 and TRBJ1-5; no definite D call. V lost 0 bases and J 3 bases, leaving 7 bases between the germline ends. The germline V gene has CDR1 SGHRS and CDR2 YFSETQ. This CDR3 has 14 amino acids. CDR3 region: CASSLGLNNQPQHF. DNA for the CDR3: TGCGCCAGCAGCTTGGGACTTAACAATCAGCCCCAGCATTTT. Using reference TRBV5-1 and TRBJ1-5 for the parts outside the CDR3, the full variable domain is KAGVTQTPRYLIKTRGQQVTLSCSPISGHRSVSWYQQTPGQGLQFLFEYFSETQRNKGNFPGRFSGRQFSNSRSEMNVSTLELGDSALYLCASSLGLNNQPQHFGDGTRLSIL.

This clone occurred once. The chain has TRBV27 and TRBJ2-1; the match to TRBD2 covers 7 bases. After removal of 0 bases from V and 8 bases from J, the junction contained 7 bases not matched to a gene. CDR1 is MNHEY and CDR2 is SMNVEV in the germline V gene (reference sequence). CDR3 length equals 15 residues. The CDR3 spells CASSLSWGGKDEQFF. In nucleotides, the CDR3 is TGTGCCAGCAGTTTATCATGGGGGGGTAAGGATGAGCAGTTCTTC.

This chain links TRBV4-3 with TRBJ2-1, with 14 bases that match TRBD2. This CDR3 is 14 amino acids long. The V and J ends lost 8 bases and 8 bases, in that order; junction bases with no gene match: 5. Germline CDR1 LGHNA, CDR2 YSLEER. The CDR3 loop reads CASPGLAGGDEQFF. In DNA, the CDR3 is TGCGCCAGCCCCGGACTAGCGGGGGGAGATGAGCAGTTCTTC.

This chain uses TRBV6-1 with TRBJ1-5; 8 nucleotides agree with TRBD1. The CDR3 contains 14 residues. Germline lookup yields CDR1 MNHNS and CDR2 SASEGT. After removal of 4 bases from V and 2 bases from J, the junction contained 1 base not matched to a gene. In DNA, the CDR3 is TGTGCCAGCAGTGGGGGACAGGGCAATCAGCCCCAGCATTTT. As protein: CASSGGQGNQPQHF.

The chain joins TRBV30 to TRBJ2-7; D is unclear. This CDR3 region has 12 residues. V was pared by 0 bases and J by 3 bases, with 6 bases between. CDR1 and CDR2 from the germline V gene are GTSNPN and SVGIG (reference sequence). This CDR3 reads CAWSVNSYEQYF. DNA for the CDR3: TGTGCCTGGAGTGTAAACAGCTACGAGCAGTACTTC.

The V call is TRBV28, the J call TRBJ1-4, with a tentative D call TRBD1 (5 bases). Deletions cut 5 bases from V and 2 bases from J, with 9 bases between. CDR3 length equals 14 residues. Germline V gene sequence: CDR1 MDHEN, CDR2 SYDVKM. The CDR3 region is CASSPRVTNEKLFF. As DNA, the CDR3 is TGTGCCAGCAGTCCCAGGGTGACTAATGAAAAACTGTTTTTT.

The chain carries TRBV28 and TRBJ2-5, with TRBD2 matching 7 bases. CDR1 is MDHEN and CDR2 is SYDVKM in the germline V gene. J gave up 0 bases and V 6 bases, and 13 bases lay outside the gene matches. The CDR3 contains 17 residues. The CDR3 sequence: CASSPPWGAGNQETQYF. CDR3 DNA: TGTGCCAGCAGCCCTCCTTGGGGAGCGGGGAACCAAGAGACCCAGTACTTC.

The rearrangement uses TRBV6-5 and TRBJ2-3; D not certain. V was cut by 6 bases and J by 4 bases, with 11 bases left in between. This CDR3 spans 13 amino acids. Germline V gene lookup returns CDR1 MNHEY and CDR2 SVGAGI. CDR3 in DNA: TGTGCCAGCAGCCTCATACGGGCAGATACGCAGTATTTT. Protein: CASSLIRADTQYF.

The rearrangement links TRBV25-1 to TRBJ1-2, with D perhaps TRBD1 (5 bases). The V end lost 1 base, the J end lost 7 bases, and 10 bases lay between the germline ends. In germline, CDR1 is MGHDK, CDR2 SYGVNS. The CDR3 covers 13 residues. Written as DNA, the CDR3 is TGTGCCAGCAGTGAATGGGGCAGTGCTGGCTACACCTTC. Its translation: CASSEWGSAGYTF.

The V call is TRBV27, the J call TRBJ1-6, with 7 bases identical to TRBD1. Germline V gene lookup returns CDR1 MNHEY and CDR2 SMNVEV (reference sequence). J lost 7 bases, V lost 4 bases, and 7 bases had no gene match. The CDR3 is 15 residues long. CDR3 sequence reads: CASSWDSLLNSPLHF. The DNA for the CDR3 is TGTGCCAGCAGTTGGGACAGCTTATTAAATTCACCCCTCCACTTT.

The CDR3 coding sequence is TGTGCCAGCAGCCAACTCAGTGGGGTAGCGGGGTACGAGCAGTACTTC. Translation gives CASSQLSGVAGYEQYF. This chain uses TRBV14 with TRBJ2-7, with 8 bases fitting TRBD2. CDR1 SGHDN and CDR2 FVKESK come from the germline V gene. CDR3 size: 16 residues. Trimming took 2 bases from V and 4 from J; bases not matched to a gene: 10.

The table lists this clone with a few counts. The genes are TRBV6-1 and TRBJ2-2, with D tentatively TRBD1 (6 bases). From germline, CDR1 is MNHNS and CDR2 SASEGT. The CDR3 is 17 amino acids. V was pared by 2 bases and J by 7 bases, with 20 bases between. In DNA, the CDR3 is TGTGCCAGCAGTGAACGGGCAGGGGCCCCTCTCGTCGGGGAGCTGTTTTTT. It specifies CASSERAGAPLVGELFF.